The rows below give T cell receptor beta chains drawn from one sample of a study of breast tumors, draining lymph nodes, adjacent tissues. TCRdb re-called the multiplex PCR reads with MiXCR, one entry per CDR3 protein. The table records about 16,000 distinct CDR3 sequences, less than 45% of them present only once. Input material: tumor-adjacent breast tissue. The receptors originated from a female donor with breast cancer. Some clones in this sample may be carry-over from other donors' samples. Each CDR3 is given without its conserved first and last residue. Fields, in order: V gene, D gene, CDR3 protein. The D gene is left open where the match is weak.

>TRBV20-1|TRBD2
SARRPTGASGRVGQF
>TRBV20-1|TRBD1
SASQPGQGGETQY
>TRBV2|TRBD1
ASRGTGFGELF
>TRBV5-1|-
ASSLDRSTDTQY
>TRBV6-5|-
ASTTSLSGNTIY
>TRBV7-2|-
ASSLVRDSIY
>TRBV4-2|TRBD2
ASSQDGTSGNYEQY
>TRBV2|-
ASEGITSYNEQF
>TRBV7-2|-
ANSLEGRNGYT
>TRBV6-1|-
ASSDQDEQF
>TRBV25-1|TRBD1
ASSAGTGLYGRT
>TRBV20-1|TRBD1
NARPQVEGAGGYT
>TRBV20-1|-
SASIGRVYEQY